This record looks at one TCR beta chain sequence and its context. The entry originates in a study of blood T cell repertoires in COVID-19. Study information: Samples representing acute and convalescent COVID-19 were sourced from the United States, Italy and Spain. In each case, the material was cDNA or gDNA derived from T cells, B-cell-depleted T cells, or PBMCs.

This CDR3 has 15 amino acids. After removal of 6 bases from V and 3 bases from J, the junction contained 9 bases not matched to a gene. Original processing notes: Amplified reference gene primers provided the basis for estimating nucleated cell counts. The repertoire was sequenced with immunoSEQ multiplex PCR; TCRdb's copy has only in-frame clones and lacks some. That table supplies the V and J calls and clone size; D and trimming were determined from the DNA. The sample lists 100,000 to 120,000 clones; roughly four fifths were seen once. The sequence was obtained from a woman aged 55 to 70 with acute or convalescent COVID-19. The chain recombines TRBV23-1 with TRBJ1-1; 8 bases match TRBD1. TRBV23-1 is an open reading frame whose function is uncertain. Specimen: peripheral blood. The CDR3 nucleotides read TGCGCCAGCAGAGGGACAGGAGAAAAGCACACTGAAGCTTTCTTT. It yields the protein CASRGTGEKHTEAFF.